This record concerns one T cell receptor (beta chain) sequence. CDR1 is LGHNA and CDR2 is YNFKEQ in the germline V gene. The CDR3 covers 16 residues. V gave up 4 bases and J gave up 5 bases, with 19 bases separating them. The record originates from a study of cytomegalovirus exposure and HLA in healthy donors. In the PCR, 60 Vbeta and 13 Jbeta primers were used. The data were produced by immunoSEQ multiplex PCR, yet TCRdb's version contains in-frame clones alone and is incomplete. This table has some 120,000 clones, over 60% appearing once. The chain couples TRBV4-2 to TRBJ2-3; D might be TRBD2 (6 bases). The sample comprised PBMCs. The sequence derives from a human donor in good health. The CDR3 region is CASSPRPGGVGDTQYF. For the CDR3, the DNA is TGTGCCAGCAGCCCCCGTCCGGGCGGGGTTGGAGATACGCAGTATTTT.